The clone carrying this TCR beta chain came up once. In the original analysis: Estimates of nucleated cell counts were drawn from the amplification of reference gene primers. Assay: immunoSEQ multiplex PCR; the TCRdb copy retains only in-frame clones and omits some. V and J calls and clone size are copied from that table; D and trimming were computed from the DNA. The profile shows 200,000 or so clones, approximately 85% of them singletons. The sample comes from a study of blood T cell repertoires in COVID-19. On the study more broadly: Whether acute or convalescent, the COVID-19 samples came from the United States, Italy and Spain. Sample material is recorded as cDNA or gDNA derived from T cells, B-cell-depleted T cells, or PBMCs.

The TCR was taken from a man aged 50 to 60 who had recovered from COVID-19. Material: peripheral blood.

The CDR3 DNA reads as TGTGCCTGGAGGGGGACTGGGAACACCGGGGAGCTGTTTTTT. Translating it yields CAWRGTGNTGELFF. The rearrangement joins TRBV30 to TRBJ2-2, with a tentative D call TRBD2 (6 bases). V was shortened by 3 bases and J by 1 base, with 9 bases between the two germline ends. CDR1 is GTSNPN and CDR2 is SVGIG in the germline V gene (reference sequence). The CDR3 spans 14 residues.